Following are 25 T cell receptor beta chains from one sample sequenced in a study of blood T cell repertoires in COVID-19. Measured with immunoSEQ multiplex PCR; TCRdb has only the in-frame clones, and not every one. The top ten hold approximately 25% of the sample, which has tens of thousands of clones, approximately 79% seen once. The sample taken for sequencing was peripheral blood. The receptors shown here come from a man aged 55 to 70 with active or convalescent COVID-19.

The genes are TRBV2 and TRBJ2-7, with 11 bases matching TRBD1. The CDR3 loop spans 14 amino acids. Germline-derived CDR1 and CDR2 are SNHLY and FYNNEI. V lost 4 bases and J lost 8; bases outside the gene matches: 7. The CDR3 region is CASSGEGQGAKQYF. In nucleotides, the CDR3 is TGTGCCAGCAGTGGGGAAGGACAGGGGGCTAAGCAGTACTTC.

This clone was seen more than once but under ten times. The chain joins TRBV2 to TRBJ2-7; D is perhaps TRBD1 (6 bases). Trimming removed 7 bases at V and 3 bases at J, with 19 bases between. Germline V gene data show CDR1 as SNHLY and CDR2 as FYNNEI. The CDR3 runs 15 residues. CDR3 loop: CASNKAGVKSYEQYF. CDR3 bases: TGTGCCAGCAATAAAGCAGGGGTGAAGAGCTACGAGCAGTACTTC.

The CDR3 DNA reads TGTGCCAGCAGTCCCCAGGGACAGCCCCAGCATTTT. It codes for CASSPQGQPQHF. V usage is TRBV28 and J usage is TRBJ1-5, with a possible D match to TRBD1 (5 bases). Germline lookup yields CDR1 MDHEN and CDR2 SYDVKM. Trimming took off 5 bases at V and 7 bases at J, with 9 bases between the two ends. The CDR3 loop spans 12 amino acids.

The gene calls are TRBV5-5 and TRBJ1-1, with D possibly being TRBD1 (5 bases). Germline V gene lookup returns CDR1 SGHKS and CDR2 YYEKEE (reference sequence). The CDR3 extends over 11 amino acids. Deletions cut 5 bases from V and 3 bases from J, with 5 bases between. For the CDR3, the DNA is TGTGCCAGCAGGGGGCACACTGAAGCTTTCTTT. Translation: CASRGHTEAFF.

CDR3 nucleotides: TGTGCCAGCAGTGACCCAGGGAGGACCGGGGAGCTGTTTTTT. It is translated as CASSDPGRTGELFF. V gene TRBV2 combines with J gene TRBJ2-2, with D possibly matching TRBD2 (6 bases). The CDR3 extends over 14 amino acids. CDR1 SNHLY and CDR2 FYNNEI come from the germline V gene. With 3 bases removed from V and 5 bases from J, the gap between germline ends came to 10 bases.

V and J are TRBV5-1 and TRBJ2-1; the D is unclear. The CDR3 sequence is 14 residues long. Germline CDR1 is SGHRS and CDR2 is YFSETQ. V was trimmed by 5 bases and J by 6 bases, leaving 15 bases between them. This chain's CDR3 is CASSWIASSNEQFF. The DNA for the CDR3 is TGCGCCAGCAGTTGGATAGCCTCAAGCAATGAGCAGTTCTTC.

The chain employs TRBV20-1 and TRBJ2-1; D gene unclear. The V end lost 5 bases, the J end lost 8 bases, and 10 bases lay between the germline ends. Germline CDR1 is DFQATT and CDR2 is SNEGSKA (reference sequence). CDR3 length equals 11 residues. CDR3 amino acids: CSASDRDEQFF. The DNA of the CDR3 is TGCAGTGCTTCCGACCGGGATGAGCAGTTCTTC.

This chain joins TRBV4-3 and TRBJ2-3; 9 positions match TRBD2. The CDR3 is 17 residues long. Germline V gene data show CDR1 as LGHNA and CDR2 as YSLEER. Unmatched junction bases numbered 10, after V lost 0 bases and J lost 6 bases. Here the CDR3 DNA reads TGCGCCAGCAGCCAAGAAGGGCCTCGCAGCGGGGGGGATACGCAGTATTTT. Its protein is CASSQEGPRSGGDTQYF.

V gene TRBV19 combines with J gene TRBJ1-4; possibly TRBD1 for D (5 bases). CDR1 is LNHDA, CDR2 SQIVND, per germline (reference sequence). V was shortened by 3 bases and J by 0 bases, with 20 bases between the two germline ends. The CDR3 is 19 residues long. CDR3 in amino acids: CASSIQGLWAVATNEKLFF. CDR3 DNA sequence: TGTGCCAGTAGTATTCAGGGTCTGTGGGCCGTTGCAACTAATGAAAAACTGTTTTTT.

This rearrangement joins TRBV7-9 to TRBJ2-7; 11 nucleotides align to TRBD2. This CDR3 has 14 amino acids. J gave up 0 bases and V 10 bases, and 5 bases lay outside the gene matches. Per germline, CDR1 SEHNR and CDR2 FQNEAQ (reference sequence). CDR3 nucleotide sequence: TGTGCCAAGAACACTAGCGGGGGCTCCTACGAGCAGTACTTC. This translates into CAKNTSGGSYEQYF.

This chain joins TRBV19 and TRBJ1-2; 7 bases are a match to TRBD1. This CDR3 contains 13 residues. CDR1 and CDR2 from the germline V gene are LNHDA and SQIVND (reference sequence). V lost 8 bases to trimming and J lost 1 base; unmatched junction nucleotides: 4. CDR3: CASRDSRNYGYTF. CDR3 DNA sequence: TGTGCCAGTCGGGACAGCCGTAACTATGGCTACACCTTC.

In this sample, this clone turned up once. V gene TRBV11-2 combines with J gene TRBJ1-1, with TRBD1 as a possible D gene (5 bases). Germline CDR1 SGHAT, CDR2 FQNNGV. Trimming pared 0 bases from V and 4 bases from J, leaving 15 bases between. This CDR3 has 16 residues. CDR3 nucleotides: TGTGCCAGCAGCTTAGATTCCCAGGGAATGGGCACTGAAGCTTTCTTT. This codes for CASSLDSQGMGTEAFF.

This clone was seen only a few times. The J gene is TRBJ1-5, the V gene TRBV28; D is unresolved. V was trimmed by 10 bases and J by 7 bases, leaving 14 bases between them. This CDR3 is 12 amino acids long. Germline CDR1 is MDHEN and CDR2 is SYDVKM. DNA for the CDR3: TGTGCCACCCATCGGATGGGCCAGCCCCAGCATTTT. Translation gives CATHRMGQPQHF.

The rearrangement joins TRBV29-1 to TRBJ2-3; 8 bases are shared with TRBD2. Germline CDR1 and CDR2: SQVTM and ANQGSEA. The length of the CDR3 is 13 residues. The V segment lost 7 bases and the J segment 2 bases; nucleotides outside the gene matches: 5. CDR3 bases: TGCAGCGCCGGAGCGGGGGCCACAGATACGCAGTATTTT. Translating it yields CSAGAGATDTQYF.

DNA of the CDR3: TGTGCCAGCAGCTTAAAACAGACTAGCGGGGCCTACGAGCAGTACTTC. Amino acid sequence: CASSLKQTSGAYEQYF. The rearrangement joins TRBV7-9 to TRBJ2-7; 11 bases match TRBD2. This CDR3 region has 16 residues. In germline, CDR1 is SEHNR, CDR2 FQNEAQ (reference sequence). The ends lost 2 bases at V and 2 bases at J; junction bases unmatched: 5.

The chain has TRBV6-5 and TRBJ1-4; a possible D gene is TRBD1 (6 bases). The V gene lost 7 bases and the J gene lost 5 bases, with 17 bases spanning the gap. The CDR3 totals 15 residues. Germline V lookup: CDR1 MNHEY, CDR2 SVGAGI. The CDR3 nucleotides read TGTGCCAGCACTAAATACTGGACAGAAAATGAAAAACTGTTTTTT. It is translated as CASTKYWTENEKLFF.

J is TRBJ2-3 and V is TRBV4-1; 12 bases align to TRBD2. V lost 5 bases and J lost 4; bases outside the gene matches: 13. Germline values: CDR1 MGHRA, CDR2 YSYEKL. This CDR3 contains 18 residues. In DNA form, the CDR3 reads TGCGCCAGCAGCAACCGGGCACTAGCGGGGGGTGGAGCAGATACGCAGTATTTT. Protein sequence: CASSNRALAGGGADTQYF.

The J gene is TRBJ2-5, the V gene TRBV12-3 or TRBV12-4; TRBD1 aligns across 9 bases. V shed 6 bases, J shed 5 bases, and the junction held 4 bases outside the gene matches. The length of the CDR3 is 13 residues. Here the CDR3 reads CASSYDRGETQYF. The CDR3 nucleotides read TGTGCCAGCAGCTATGACAGGGGGGAGACCCAGTACTTC.

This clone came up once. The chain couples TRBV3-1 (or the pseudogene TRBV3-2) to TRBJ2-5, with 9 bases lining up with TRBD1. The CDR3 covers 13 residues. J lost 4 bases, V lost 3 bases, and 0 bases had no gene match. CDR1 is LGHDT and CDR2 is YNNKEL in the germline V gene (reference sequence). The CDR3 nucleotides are TGTGCCAGCAGCCAGGACAGGGGAGAGACCCAGTACTTC. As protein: CASSQDRGETQYF.

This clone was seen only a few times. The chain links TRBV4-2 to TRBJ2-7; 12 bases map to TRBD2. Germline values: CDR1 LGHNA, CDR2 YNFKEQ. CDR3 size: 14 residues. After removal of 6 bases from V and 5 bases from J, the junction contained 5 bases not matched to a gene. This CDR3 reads CASSRLAGDDEQYF. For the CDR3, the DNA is TGTGCCAGCAGTAGACTAGCGGGGGACGACGAGCAGTACTTC.

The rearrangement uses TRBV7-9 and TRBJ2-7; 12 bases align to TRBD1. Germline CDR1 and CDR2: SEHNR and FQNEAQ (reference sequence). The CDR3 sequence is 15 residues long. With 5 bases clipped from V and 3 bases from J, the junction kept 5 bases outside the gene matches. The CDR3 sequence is CASSLGQGAGYEQYF. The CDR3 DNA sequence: TGTGCCAGCAGCCTGGGACAGGGGGCAGGCTACGAGCAGTACTTC.

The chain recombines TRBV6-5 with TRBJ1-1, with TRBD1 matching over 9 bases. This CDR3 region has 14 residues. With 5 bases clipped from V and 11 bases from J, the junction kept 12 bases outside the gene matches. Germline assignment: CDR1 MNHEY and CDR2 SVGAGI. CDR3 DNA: TGTGCCAGCAGTCCCCCGGGACAGGGTCTTTATGCTTTCTTT. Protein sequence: CASSPPGQGLYAFF.

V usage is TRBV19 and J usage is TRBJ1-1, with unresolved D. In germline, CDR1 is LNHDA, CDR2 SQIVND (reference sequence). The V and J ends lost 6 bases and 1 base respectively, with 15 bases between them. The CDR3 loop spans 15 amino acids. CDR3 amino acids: CASRSPTVGNTEAFF. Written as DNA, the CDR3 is TGTGCCAGTAGAAGCCCCACGGTCGGGAACACTGAAGCTTTCTTT.

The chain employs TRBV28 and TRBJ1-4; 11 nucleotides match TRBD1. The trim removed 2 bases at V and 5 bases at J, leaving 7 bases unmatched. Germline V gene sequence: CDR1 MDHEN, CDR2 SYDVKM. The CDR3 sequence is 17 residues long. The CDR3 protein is CASSLGQGAFLNEKLFF. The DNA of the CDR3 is TGTGCCAGCAGTTTAGGACAGGGGGCATTTTTGAATGAAAAACTGTTTTTT.

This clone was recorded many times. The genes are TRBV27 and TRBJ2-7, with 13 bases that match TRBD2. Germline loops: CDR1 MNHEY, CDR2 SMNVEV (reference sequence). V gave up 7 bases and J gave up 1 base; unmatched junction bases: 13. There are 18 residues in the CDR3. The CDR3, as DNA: TGTGCCAGCACCTCCTTGACTAGCGGGGGGCCGAGTTCCTACGAGCAGTACTTC. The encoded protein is CASTSLTSGGPSSYEQYF.